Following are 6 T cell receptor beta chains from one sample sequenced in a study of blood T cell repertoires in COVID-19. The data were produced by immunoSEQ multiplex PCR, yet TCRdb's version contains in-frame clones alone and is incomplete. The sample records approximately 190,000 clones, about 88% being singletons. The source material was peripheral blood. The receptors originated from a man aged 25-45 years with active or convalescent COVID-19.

The CDR3 protein is CASRLGQGYEQYF. The DNA for the CDR3 is TGTGCAAGTCGCTTAGGGCAGGGCTACGAGCAGTACTTC. The chain recombines TRBV12-2 with TRBJ2-7; the table's D gene call, TRBD1, was not cross checked with the DNA. TRBV12-2 represents a pseudogene. CDR3 length: 13 amino acids.

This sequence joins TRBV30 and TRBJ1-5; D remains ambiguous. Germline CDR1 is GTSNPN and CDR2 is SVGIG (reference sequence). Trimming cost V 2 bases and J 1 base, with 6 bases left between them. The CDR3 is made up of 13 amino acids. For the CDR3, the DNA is TGTGCCTGGAGTAAGCTAAGCAATCAGCCCCAGCATTTT. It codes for CAWSKLSNQPQHF.

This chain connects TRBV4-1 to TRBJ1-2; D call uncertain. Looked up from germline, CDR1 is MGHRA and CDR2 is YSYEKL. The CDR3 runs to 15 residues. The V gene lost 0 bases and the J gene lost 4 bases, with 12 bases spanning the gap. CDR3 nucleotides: TGCGCCAGCAGCCAAGAAAATGCCTACGTCTATGGCTACACCTTC. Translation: CASSQENAYVYGYTF.

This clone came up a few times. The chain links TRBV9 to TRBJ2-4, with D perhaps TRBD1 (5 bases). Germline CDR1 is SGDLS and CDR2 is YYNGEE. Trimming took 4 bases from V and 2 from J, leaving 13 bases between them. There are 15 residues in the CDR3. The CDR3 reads CASSSVGAPKNIQYF. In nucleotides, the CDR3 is TGTGCCAGCAGCTCGGTTGGGGCTCCCAAAAACATTCAGTACTTC.

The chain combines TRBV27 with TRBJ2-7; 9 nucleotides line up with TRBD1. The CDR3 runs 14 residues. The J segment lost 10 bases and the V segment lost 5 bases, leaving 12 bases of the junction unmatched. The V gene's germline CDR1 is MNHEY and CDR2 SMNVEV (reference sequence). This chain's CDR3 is CASSPMGQGEAQYF. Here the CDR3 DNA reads TGTGCCAGCAGTCCCATGGGACAGGGAGAGGCCCAGTACTTC.

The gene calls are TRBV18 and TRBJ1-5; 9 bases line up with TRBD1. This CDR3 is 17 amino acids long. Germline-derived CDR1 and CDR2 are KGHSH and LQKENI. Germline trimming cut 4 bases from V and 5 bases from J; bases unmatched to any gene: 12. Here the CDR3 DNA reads TGTGCCAGCTCACTCTTTCCCCCGGGACAGGGTTATCAGCCCCAGCATTTT. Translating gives CASSLFPPGQGYQPQHF.